A single sample gave rise to the 17 T cell receptor beta chains below, sequenced in a study of blood T cell repertoires in COVID-19. Sequencing was performed with immunoSEQ multiplex PCR; in TCRdb, only in-frame clones are kept and a portion is missing. Altogether some 110,000 clones are present, about 75% being singletons, with the ten largest covering 19%. Sequencing used peripheral blood. The origin of the receptors is a woman between 65 and 79 years old with acute or convalescent COVID-19.

V usage is TRBV9 and J usage is TRBJ1-1; no clear D gene. The length of the CDR3 is 15 residues. Trimming pared 4 bases from V and 10 bases from J, leaving 23 bases between. Germline CDR1 SGDLS, CDR2 YYNGEE. This chain's CDR3 is CASSPRGGPPAAAFF. The CDR3 coding sequence is TGTGCCAGCAGCCCCAGAGGAGGTCCACCCGCGGCAGCTTTCTTT.

The chain links TRBV10-1 to TRBJ2-7; D ambiguous. Germline assignment: CDR1 WNHNN and CDR2 SYGVQD (reference sequence). Trimming left V 2 bases short and J 6 bases short, with 5 bases between. The CDR3 has 11 residues. As DNA, the CDR3 is TGCGCCAGCAGTGAGAAGCTCGAGCAGTACTTC. It codes for CASSEKLEQYF.

This clone was counted between two and nine times. The chain employs TRBV6-2 or TRBV6-3 and TRBJ1-2; TRBD1 might be the D (6 bases). This CDR3 is built from 13 residues. Trimming removed 5 bases from V and 4 bases from J, with 11 bases in between. Germline lookup yields CDR1 MNHEY and CDR2 SVGEGT. Here the CDR3 DNA reads TGTGCCAGCAGTAAGACAGGAACCTATGGCTACACCTTC. Residues: CASSKTGTYGYTF.

This clone was recorded only once. The chain employs TRBV24-1 and TRBJ2-7; D gene unclear. Germline V CDR1 and CDR2: KGHDR, SFDVKD. The CDR3 sequence is 13 residues long. With 5 bases removed from V and 2 bases from J, the gap between germline ends came to 9 bases. The CDR3 is CATSVGPTYEQYF. CDR3 DNA sequence: TGTGCCACCAGTGTCGGTCCCACCTACGAGCAGTACTTC.

The J gene is TRBJ2-3, the V gene TRBV2; a possible D gene is TRBD1 (6 bases). CDR1 SNHLY and CDR2 FYNNEI come from the germline V gene. V lost 6 bases to trimming and J lost 2 bases, with 21 bases between them. This CDR3 is built from 17 residues. The CDR3 here is CASRDRLTGRITDTQYF. The CDR3 DNA reads TGTGCCAGCAGGGACCGATTGACAGGCCGCATCACAGATACGCAGTATTTT.

The rearrangement links TRBV12-3 or TRBV12-4 to TRBJ2-7; 8 bases are shared with TRBD1. Germline trimming cut 3 bases from V and 8 bases from J; bases unmatched to any gene: 6. This CDR3 has 13 residues. The CDR3 loop is CASSLGTGGKQYF. The CDR3 bases are TGTGCCAGCAGTTTGGGGACAGGAGGGAAGCAGTACTTC.

CDR3 bases: TGTGCCACCAGCGCTGGGACTGAGCCCTACAATGAGCAGTTCTTC. Its protein is CATSAGTEPYNEQFF. The chain is built from TRBV15 and TRBJ2-1; D might be TRBD2 (6 bases). V gave up 5 bases and J gave up 2 bases, with 13 bases separating them. The germline V gene encodes CDR1 LNHNV and CDR2 YYDKDF (reference sequence). CDR3 size: 15 residues.

This clone was observed a few times. This chain connects TRBV6-5 to TRBJ2-7, with D possibly being TRBD1 (5 bases). CDR3 length: 13 amino acids. Germline CDR1 reads MNHEY; CDR2 reads SVGAGI. With 7 bases removed from V and 4 bases from J, the gap between germline ends came to 14 bases. The CDR3 region is CASISLQVYEQYF. The CDR3 bases are TGTGCCAGCATTTCATTACAGGTGTACGAGCAGTACTTC.

This clone was detected only once. The same CDR3 is also encoded by other DNA sequences in this sample. The chain has TRBV28 and TRBJ1-5, with a tentative D call TRBD1 (5 bases). V lost 6 bases and J lost 5, with 5 bases in between. Germline values: CDR1 MDHEN, CDR2 SYDVKM. This CDR3 region has 11 residues. The CDR3 sequence is CASSRDQPQHF. The CDR3 bases are TGTGCCAGCAGCAGGGATCAGCCCCAGCATTTT.

The rearrangement joins TRBV10-3 to TRBJ1-3, with D maybe TRBD1 (5 bases). Trimming pared 4 bases from V and 1 base from J, leaving 14 bases between. The CDR3 contains 16 residues. The V gene's germline CDR1 is ENHRY and CDR2 SYGVKD. CDR3 DNA: TGTGCCATCAGTGTCAACAGGATAACATCTGGAAACACCATATATTTT. The encoded protein is CAISVNRITSGNTIYF.

The V call is TRBV30, the J call TRBJ1-5; D is possibly TRBD1 (6 bases). CDR3 length equals 13 residues. Germline lookup yields CDR1 GTSNPN and CDR2 SVGIG (reference sequence). The V end was cut by 1 base, the J end by 4 bases, with 8 bases between. CDR3 protein: CAWSGTENQPQHF. CDR3 coding DNA: TGTGCCTGGAGTGGGACAGAGAATCAGCCCCAGCATTTT.

This clone was seen once. The rearrangement joins TRBV7-9 to TRBJ1-2; 8 bases map to TRBD1. V shed 5 bases, J shed 3 bases, and the junction held 14 bases outside the gene matches. Germline CDR1 is SEHNR and CDR2 is FQNEAQ (reference sequence). The CDR3 has 17 amino acids. The CDR3 is CASSQTRAGGADYGYTF. The CDR3 coding sequence is TGTGCCAGCAGCCAAACGAGGGCAGGGGGCGCTGACTATGGCTACACCTTC.

The J gene is TRBJ1-3, the V gene TRBV7-6; 7 nucleotides align to TRBD1. After removal of 3 bases from V and 3 bases from J, the junction contained 11 bases not matched to a gene. CDR1 is SGHVS, CDR2 FNYEAQ, per germline. The CDR3 extends over 17 amino acids. The CDR3 DNA is TGTGCCAGCAGCTTTGGGGGACAGCGAACAGGTGGAAACACCATATATTTT. It specifies CASSFGGQRTGGNTIYF.

The chain carries TRBV6-5 and TRBJ1-2; 7 nucleotides align to TRBD1. V lost 6 bases to trimming and J lost 8 bases; unmatched junction nucleotides: 9. The CDR3 consists of 13 residues. CDR1 is MNHEY and CDR2 is SVGAGI in the germline V gene. The CDR3 spells CASRWTLDRGYTF. For the CDR3, the DNA is TGTGCCAGCAGGTGGACGTTGGACAGGGGCTACACCTTC.

The chain couples TRBV5-1 to TRBJ2-3, with TRBD1 identical over 8 bases. Germline V lookup: CDR1 SGHRS, CDR2 YFSETQ. J lost 3 bases, V lost 3 bases, and 3 bases had no gene match. The CDR3 runs to 14 residues. CDR3 residues: CASSSRQGTDTQYF. The CDR3 nucleotides are TGCGCCAGCAGCTCGAGACAGGGGACAGATACGCAGTATTTT. Looking up the rest from reference TRBV5-1 and TRBJ2-3 gives the full variable domain: KAGVTQTPRYLIKTRGQQVTLSCSPISGHRSVSWYQQTPGQGLQFLFEYFSETQRNKGNFPGRFSGRQFSNSRSEMNVSTLELGDSALYLCASSSRQGTDTQYFGPGTRLTVL.

The chain couples TRBV15 to TRBJ2-6; 9 positions match TRBD1. Germline CDR1 LNHNV, CDR2 YYDKDF (reference sequence). This CDR3 region has 19 residues. V was clipped by 2 bases and J by 0 bases; unmatched bases: 8. DNA of the CDR3: TGTGCCACCAGCAGATTTACCGGGACAGGGCTCTCTGGGGCCAACGTCCTGACTTTC. This sequence encodes CATSRFTGTGLSGANVLTF.

This clone was counted only a few times. The rearrangement joins TRBV10-2 to TRBJ2-1; TRBD1 matches at 7 bases. This CDR3 is built from 20 residues. Germline V gene sequence: CDR1 WSHSY, CDR2 SAAADI. V shed 5 bases and J 0 bases; nucleotides not matched to a gene: 19. CDR3 residues: CASSHPGQSGSISSYNEQFF. The CDR3 DNA follows: TGCGCCAGCAGTCACCCGGGACAGTCGGGATCAATAAGCTCCTACAATGAGCAGTTCTTC.